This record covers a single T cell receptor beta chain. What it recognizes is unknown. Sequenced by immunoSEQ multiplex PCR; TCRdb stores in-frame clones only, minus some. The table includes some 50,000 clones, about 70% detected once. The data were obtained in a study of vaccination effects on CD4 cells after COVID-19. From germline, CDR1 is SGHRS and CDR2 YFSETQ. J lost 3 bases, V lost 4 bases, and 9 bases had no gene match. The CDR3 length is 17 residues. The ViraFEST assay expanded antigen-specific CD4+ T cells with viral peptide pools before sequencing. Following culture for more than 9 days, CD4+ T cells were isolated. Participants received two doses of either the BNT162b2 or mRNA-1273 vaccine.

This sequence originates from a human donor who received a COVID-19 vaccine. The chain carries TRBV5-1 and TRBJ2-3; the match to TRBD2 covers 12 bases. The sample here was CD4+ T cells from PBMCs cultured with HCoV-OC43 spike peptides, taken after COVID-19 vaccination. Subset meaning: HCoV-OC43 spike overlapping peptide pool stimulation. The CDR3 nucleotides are TGCGCCAGCAGCAACCAGCCTAGCGGGAGGGGAACAGATACGCAGTATTTT. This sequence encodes CASSNQPSGRGTDTQYF.